A selection of T cell receptor beta chains follows, all from one sample in a study of beta chain features in type 1 diabetes. TCRdb's table, derived via immunoSEQ multiplex PCR, lists solely in-frame clones and lacks some. The sample includes about 99,000 clones, 28% of them seen just once. The specimen sequenced was central memory CD4+ T cells from blood. These TCRs come from a woman aged 18-35 years with type 1 diabetes. Both conserved end residues are part of each CDR3. D genes are given only for firm matches. Clone size is given for some rows only: seen once, a few or many times, or a class if the clone is expanded.

J,D,V,size,DNA,CDR3
TRBJ1-2,.,TRBV6-5,.,TGTGCCAGCAGTTACTACGAGAACTATGGCTACACCTTC,CASSYYENYGYTF
TRBJ2-3,TRBD1,TRBV30,.,TGTGCCTGGAGTCCGGGACAGGGCTTCACAGATACGCAGTATTTT,CAWSPGQGFTDTQYF
TRBJ2-7,TRBD1,TRBV5-1,.,TGCGCCAGCCGACAGGGGCAGACCTACGAGCAGTACTTC,CASRQGQTYEQYF
TRBJ2-7,TRBD2,TRBV28,few,TGTGCCAGCAGAGGTGGGACTAGCGGGAGCTCTCGCTCCTACGAGCAGTACTTC,CASRGGTSGSSRSYEQYF
TRBJ1-5,TRBD1,TRBV7-8,.,TGTGCCAGCAGCTTAAACGGGGTAACAGGGGTAACTAGCAATCAGCCCCAGCATTTT,CASSLNGVTGVTSNQPQHF
TRBJ2-5,.,TRBV5-1,few,TGCGCCAGCAGAAAAAATGCGGGATGGGAGACCCAGTACTTC,CASRKNAGWETQYF
TRBJ1-1,TRBD1,TRBV5-6,few,TGTGCCAGCAGCTTGTGGGACAGGGATAACACTGAAGCTTTCTTT,CASSLWDRDNTEAFF
TRBJ2-7,TRBD1,TRBV28,few,TGTGCCAGCATCCGGACAGGAAATTCCTACGAGCAGTACTTC,CASIRTGNSYEQYF
TRBJ2-1,TRBD1,TRBV7-9,.,TGTGCCAGCAGCTTTACAGGGGCGGGTGAGCAGTTCTTC,CASSFTGAGEQFF
TRBJ2-3,.,TRBV7-2,few,TGTGCCAGCAGCCCTTACAGGGAACCCAGCACAGATACGCAGTATTTT,CASSPYREPSTDTQYF
TRBJ1-1,.,TRBV2,.,TGTGCCAGCAGTGAACAGGGTCCCACTGAAGCTTTCTTT,CASSEQGPTEAFF
TRBJ2-1,TRBD2,TRBV6-4,.,TGTGCCAGCAGTGACGGGGGACTAGGAACTAATGAGCAGTTCTTC,CASSDGGLGTNEQFF
TRBJ2-1,TRBD2,TRBV2,.,TGTGCCAGCAGTGATCGCCTAGCGGGAAATAATGAGCAGTTCTTC,CASSDRLAGNNEQFF
TRBJ2-3,.,TRBV28,few,TGTGCCAGCAGTGCCTTCGGGAAAGCACACGCAGATACGCAGTATTTT,CASSAFGKAHADTQYF
TRBJ2-7,.,TRBV5-5,.,TGTGCCAGCAGCTTAGGCGGAGCTACCTACGAGCAGTACTTC,CASSLGGATYEQYF
TRBJ2-1,.,TRBV11-3,.,TGTGCCAGCAGCTACGGAGACTACAATGAGCAGTTCTTC,CASSYGDYNEQFF
TRBJ2-1,.,TRBV7-9,many,TGTGCCAGCATGCTAGTGGCCAATGAGCAGTTCTTC,CASMLVANEQFF
TRBJ1-1,.,TRBV11-2,many,TGTGCCAGCAGCGGGAATGGGGGAGGCACTGAAGCTTTCTTT,CASSGNGGGTEAFF
TRBJ2-6,TRBD2,TRBV4-1,.,TGCGCCAGCAGCCACCTGGGACTAGCGGGCCCCTCCCAGGCTGGGGCCAACGTCCTGACTTTC,CASSHLGLAGPSQAGANVLTF
TRBJ2-3,TRBD2,TRBV11-3,.,TGTGCCAGCAGCTCGAGCGGGAACACAGATACGCAGTATTTT,CASSSSGNTDTQYF
TRBJ1-1,.,TRBV7-2,.,TGTGCCAGCAGCTTCTCCGGTACTGAAGCTTTCTTT,CASSFSGTEAFF
TRBJ1-5,TRBD1,TRBV18,.,TGTGCCAGCTCGCGGGGACAGGAGAAACAGCCCCAGCATTTT,CASSRGQEKQPQHF
TRBJ2-2,.,TRBV30,few,TGTGCCTGGACCCTAGTCACCGGGGAGCTGTTTTTT,CAWTLVTGELFF
TRBJ2-1,TRBD1,TRBV9,few,TGTGCCAGCAGCGCCGGGACAGGGGGATACAATGAGCAGTTCTTC,CASSAGTGGYNEQFF
TRBJ2-7,.,TRBV5-1,.,TGCGCCAGCAGCCCTAATGCGGACAGACCCTACGAGCAGTACTTC,CASSPNADRPYEQYF
TRBJ1-5,TRBD1,TRBV4-1,.,TGCGCCAGCAGCCAAGCGCAGGGGGATCAGCCCCAGCATTTT,CASSQAQGDQPQHF
TRBJ2-1,TRBD2,TRBV5-1,.,TGCGCCAGCAGACCTAGCGGGTCCACCTACAATGAGCAGTTCTTC,CASRPSGSTYNEQFF
TRBJ1-1,.,TRBV2,many,TGTGCCAGCACGGCGGGGGGTCTGACTGAAGCTTTCTTT,CASTAGGLTEAFF
TRBJ2-7,TRBD1,TRBV19,.,TGTGCCAGTAGTATCGGACAGGGGACGGGCGAGCAGTACTTC,CASSIGQGTGEQYF
TRBJ2-1,TRBD1,TRBV5-4,.,TGTGCCAGCAGCTCTCTAGGACAGGGATACAATGAGCAGTTCTTC,CASSSLGQGYNEQFF
TRBJ2-3,.,TRBV7-3,.,TGTGCCAGCAGCCCACGAAACCGGAGGGATACGCAGTATTTT,CASSPRNRRDTQYF
TRBJ2-3,.,TRBV27,.,TGTGCCAGCAGTTTAAAGGTGGGAGTGGATACGCAGTATTTT,CASSLKVGVDTQYF
TRBJ2-5,.,TRBV9,.,TGTGCCAGCAGCGTAGGATCCGCTAGGTCTGTAGAGACCCAGTACTTC,CASSVGSARSVETQYF
TRBJ1-2,TRBD1,TRBV28,.,TGTGCCAGCAGTTTAGGGGACAGCAACTATGGCTACACCTTC,CASSLGDSNYGYTF
TRBJ2-1,.,TRBV7-9,.,TGTGCCAGCAGCTTAAATGAACTCGATGAGCAGTTCTTC,CASSLNELDEQFF
TRBJ2-7,TRBD1,TRBV4-2,few,TGTGCCAGCAGCCGTGGCAGGGGGCCCACTTACGAGCAGTACTTC,CASSRGRGPTYEQYF
TRBJ2-1,TRBD2,TRBV6-5,few,TGTGCCAGCAATGGGGGGGATGAGCAGTTCTTC,CASNGGDEQFF
TRBJ2-3,TRBD2,TRBV5-6,.,TGTGCCAGCAGCTTGGGGGTAGCGGGAGCACCGTATTTT,CASSLGVAGAPYF
TRBJ2-1,TRBD2,TRBV7-2,few,TGTGCCAGCAGCTCCACTAGCGGGAGCTCAGGTGAGCAGTTCTTC,CASSSTSGSSGEQFF
TRBJ2-3,TRBD2,TRBV7-3,few,TGTGCCAGCAGCTTAAGTGCGGGAGGGCCGGATACGCAGTATTTT,CASSLSAGGPDTQYF
TRBJ1-5,TRBD1,TRBV27,.,TGTGCCAGCAGTTTATCCATTTCCCCGACAGGGTTCAATCAGCCCCAGCATTTT,CASSLSISPTGFNQPQHF
TRBJ2-7,TRBD2,TRBV27,few,TGTGCCAGCAGTCGTAACTTAGCGGGAGCGGGGTTAGGCGAGCAGTACTTC,CASSRNLAGAGLGEQYF